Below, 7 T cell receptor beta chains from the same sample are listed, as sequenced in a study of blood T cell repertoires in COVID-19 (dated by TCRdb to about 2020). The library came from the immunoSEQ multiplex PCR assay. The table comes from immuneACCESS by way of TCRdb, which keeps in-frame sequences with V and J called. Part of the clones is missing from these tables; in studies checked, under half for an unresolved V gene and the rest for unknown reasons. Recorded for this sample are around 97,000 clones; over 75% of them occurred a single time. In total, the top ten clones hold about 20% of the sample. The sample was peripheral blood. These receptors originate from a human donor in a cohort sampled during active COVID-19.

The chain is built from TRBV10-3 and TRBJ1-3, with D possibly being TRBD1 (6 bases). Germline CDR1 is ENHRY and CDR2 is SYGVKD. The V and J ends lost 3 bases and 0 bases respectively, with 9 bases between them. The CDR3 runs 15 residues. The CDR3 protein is CAISDGTSSGNTIYF. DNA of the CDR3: TGTGCCATCAGTGATGGGACAAGCTCTGGAAACACCATATATTTT.

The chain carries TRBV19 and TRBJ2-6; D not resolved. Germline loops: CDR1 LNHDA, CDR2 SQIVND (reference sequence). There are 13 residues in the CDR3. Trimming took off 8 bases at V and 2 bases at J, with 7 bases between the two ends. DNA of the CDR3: TGTGCCAGTCGCAGTACTGGGGCCAACGTCCTGACTTTC. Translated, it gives CASRSTGANVLTF.

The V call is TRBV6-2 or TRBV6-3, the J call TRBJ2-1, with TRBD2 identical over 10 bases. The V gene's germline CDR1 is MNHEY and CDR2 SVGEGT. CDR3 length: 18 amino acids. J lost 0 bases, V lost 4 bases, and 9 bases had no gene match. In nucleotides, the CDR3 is TGTGCCAGCAGTTTCACTAGCGGGGAAATGAGCTCCTACAATGAGCAGTTCTTC. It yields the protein CASSFTSGEMSSYNEQFF.

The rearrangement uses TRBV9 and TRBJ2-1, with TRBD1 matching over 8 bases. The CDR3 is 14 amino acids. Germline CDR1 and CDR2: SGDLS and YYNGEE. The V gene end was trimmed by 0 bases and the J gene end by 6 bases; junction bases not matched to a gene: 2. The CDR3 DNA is TGTGCCAGCAGCGTAGGGACAGGGTCCAATGAGCAGTTCTTC. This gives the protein CASSVGTGSNEQFF.

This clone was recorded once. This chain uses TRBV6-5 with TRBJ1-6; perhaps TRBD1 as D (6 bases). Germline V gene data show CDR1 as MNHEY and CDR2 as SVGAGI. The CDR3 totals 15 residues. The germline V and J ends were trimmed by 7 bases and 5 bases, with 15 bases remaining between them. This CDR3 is CASTLTTGNNSPLHF. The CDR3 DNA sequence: TGTGCCAGCACTCTTACTACAGGGAATAATTCACCCCTCCACTTT.

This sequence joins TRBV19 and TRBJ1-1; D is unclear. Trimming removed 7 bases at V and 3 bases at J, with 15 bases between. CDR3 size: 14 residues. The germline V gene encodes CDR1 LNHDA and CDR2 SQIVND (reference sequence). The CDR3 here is CASNLGLVDTEAFF. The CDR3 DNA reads TGTGCCAGTAACCTCGGACTGGTGGACACTGAAGCTTTCTTT. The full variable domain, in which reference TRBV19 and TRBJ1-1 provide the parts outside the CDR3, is DGGITQSPKYLFRKEGQNVTLSCEQNLNHDAMYWYRQDPGQGLRLIYYSQIVNDFQKGDIAEGYSVSREKKESFPLTVTSAQKNPTAFYLCASNLGLVDTEAFFGQGTRLTVV.

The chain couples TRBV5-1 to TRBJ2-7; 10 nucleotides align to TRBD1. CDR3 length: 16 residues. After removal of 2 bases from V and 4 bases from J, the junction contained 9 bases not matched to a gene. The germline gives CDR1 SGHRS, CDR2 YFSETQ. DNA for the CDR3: TGCGCCAGCAGCTTAAACGCGGGACAGGGGATTTACGAGCAGTACTTC. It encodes CASSLNAGQGIYEQYF.